This TCR beta chain was found in a study of blood T cell repertoires in COVID-19. Study summary: The United States, Italy and Spain were the sources of the acute and convalescent COVID-19 samples. Sample material is recorded as cDNA or gDNA derived from T cells, B-cell-depleted T cells, or PBMCs.

Clones were read by immunoSEQ multiplex PCR, and TCRdb kept only the in-frame ones, dropping some. In the table there are fewer than 90,000 clones, 90% to 95% of which are singletons. The CDR3 spans 14 residues. Germline values: CDR1 SGHNT, CDR2 YYREEE (reference sequence). J was trimmed by 7 bases and V by 5 bases; bases with no gene match: 9. The sequenced sample was peripheral blood. This clonotype originated in a human donor with active COVID-19. The donor label of this sample is uncertain. The chain uses TRBV5-4 and TRBJ2-1, with 7 bases identical to TRBD2. CDR3 in DNA: TGTGCCAGCAGACCGGGGAGGGCGGGAAATGAGCAGTTCTTC. Protein sequence: CASRPGRAGNEQFF. Looking up the rest from reference TRBV5-4 and TRBJ2-1 gives the full variable domain: ETGVTQSPTHLIKTRGQQVTLRCSSQSGHNTVSWYQQALGQGPQFIFQYYREEENGRGNFPPRFSGLQFPNYSSELNVNALELDDSALYLCASRPGRAGNEQFFGPGTRLTVL.